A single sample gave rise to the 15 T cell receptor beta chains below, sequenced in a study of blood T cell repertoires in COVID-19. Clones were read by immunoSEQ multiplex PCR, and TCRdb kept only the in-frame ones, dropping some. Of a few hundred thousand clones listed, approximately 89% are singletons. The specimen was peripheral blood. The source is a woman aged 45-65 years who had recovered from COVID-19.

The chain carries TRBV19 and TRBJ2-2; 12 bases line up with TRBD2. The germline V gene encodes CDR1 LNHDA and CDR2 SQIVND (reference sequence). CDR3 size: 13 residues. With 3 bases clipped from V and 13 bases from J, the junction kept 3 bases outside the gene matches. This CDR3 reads CASSMTSGGLLFF. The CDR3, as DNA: TGTGCCAGTAGTATGACTAGCGGGGGATTGCTGTTTTTT.

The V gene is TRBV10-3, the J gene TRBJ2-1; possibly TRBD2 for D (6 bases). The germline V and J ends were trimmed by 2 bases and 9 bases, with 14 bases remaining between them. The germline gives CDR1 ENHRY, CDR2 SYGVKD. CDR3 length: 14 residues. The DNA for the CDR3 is TGTGCCATCAGTGAGCTGCAGGAGGGTACTGAGCAGTTCTTC. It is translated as CAISELQEGTEQFF.

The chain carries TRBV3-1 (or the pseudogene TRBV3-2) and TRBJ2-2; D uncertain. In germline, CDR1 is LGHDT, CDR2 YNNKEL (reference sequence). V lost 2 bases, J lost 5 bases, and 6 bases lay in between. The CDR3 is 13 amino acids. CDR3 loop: CASSQIVTGELFF. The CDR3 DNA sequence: TGTGCCAGCAGCCAAATAGTAACCGGGGAGCTGTTTTTT.

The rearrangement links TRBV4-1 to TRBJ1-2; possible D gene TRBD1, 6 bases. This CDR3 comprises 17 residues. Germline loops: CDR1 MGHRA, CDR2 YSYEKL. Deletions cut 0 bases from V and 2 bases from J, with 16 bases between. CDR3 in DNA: TGCGCCAGCAGCCAAGATGCCACAGGGCCTCGAAACTATGGCTACACCTTC. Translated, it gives CASSQDATGPRNYGYTF.

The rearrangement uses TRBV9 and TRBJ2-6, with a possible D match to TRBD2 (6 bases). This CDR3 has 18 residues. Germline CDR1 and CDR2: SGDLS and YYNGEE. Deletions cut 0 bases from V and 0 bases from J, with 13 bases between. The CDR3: CASSVGGEVPSGANVLTF. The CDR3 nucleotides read TGTGCCAGCAGCGTAGGTGGGGAGGTACCCTCTGGGGCCAACGTCCTGACTTTC.

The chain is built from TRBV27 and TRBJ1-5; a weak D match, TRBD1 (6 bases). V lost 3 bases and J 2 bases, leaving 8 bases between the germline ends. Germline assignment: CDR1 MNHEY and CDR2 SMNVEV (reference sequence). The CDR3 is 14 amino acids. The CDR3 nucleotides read TGTGCCAGCAGTTTTTCAGGGGGCAATCAGCCCCAGCATTTT. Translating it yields CASSFSGGNQPQHF.

CDR3 sequence reads: CASSEYFGEVYEQFF. Here the CDR3 DNA reads TGTGCCAGCAGTGAATATTTCGGGGAGGTCTATGAGCAGTTCTTC. V usage is TRBV25-1 and J usage is TRBJ2-1; possibly TRBD2 for D (6 bases). Trimming removed 0 bases from V and 8 bases from J, with 14 bases in between. Germline V gene data show CDR1 as MGHDK and CDR2 as SYGVNS. The CDR3 length is 15 residues.

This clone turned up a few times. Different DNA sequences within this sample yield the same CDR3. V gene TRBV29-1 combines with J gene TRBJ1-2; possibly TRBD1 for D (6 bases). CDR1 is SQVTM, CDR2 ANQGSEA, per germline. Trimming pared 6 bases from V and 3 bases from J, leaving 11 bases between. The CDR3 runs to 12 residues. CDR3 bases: TGCAGCGTGAGTAGGACAGACTATGGCTACACCTTC. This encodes CSVSRTDYGYTF.

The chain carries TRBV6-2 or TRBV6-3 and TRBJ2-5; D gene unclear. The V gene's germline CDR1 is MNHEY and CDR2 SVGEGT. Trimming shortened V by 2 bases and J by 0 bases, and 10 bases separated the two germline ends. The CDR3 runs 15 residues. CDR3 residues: CASSYVTWYQETQYF. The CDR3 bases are TGTGCCAGCAGTTACGTAACTTGGTACCAAGAGACCCAGTACTTC.

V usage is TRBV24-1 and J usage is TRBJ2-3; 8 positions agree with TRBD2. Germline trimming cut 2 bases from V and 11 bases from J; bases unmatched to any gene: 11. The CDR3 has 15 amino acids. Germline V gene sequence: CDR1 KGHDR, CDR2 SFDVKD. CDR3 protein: CATSDSSATGREQYF. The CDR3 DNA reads TGTGCCACCAGTGATTCCAGCGCCACCGGGAGGGAGCAGTATTTT.

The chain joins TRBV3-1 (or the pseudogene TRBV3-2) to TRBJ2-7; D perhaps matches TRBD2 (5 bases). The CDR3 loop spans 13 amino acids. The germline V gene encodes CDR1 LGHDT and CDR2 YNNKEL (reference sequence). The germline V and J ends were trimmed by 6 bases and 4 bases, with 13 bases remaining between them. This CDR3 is CASSPGSEYEQYF. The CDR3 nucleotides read TGTGCCAGCAGTCCGGGTAGCGAGTACGAGCAGTACTTC.

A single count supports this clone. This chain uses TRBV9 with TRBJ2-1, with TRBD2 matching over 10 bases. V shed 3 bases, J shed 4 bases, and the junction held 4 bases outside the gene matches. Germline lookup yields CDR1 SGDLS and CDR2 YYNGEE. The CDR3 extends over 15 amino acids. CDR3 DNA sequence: TGTGCCAGCAGCGCCGGGACTAGCGAATACAATGAGCAGTTCTTC. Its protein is CASSAGTSEYNEQFF. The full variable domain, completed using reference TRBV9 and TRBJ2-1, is DSGVTQTPKHLITATGQRVTLRCSPRSGDLSVYWYQQSLDQGLQFLIQYYNGEERAKGNILERFSAQQFPDLHSELNLSSLELGDSALYFCASSAGTSEYNEQFFGPGTRLTVL.

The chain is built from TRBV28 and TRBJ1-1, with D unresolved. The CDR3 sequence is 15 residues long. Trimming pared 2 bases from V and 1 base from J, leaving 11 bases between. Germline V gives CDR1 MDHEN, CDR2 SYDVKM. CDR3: CASSLIAGRNTEAFF. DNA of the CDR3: TGTGCCAGCAGTTTAATCGCTGGCAGGAACACTGAAGCTTTCTTT.

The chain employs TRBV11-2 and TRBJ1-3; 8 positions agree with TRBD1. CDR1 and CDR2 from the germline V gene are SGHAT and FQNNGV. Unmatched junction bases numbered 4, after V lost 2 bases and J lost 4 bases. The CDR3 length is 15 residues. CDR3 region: CASSLQGAQGNTIYF. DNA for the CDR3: TGTGCCAGCAGCTTACAGGGGGCTCAGGGAAACACCATATATTTT.

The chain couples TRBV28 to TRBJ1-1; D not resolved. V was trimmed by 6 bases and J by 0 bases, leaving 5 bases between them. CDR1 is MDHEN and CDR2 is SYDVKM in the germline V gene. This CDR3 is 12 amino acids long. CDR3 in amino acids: CASRLMNTEAFF. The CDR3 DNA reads TGTGCCAGCAGACTTATGAACACTGAAGCTTTCTTT.